The TCR beta chain under discussion was sequenced for a study of cytomegalovirus exposure and HLA in healthy donors. The CDR3 is 13 residues long. CDR1 is MNHEY, CDR2 SVGAGI, per germline. The V end lost 6 bases, the J end lost 4 bases, and 13 bases lay between the germline ends. PCR was performed using 60 Vbeta and 13 Jbeta primers. Produced via immunoSEQ multiplex PCR; TCRdb's table is partial and in-frame only. The table shows 160,000 or so clones, with around 70% occurring only once. The sequence was collected from a man between 18 and 29 years old in good health and CMV-seropositive. V usage is TRBV6-5 and J usage is TRBJ2-7; D perhaps matches TRBD1 (5 bases). Specimen: PBMCs. In nucleotides, the CDR3 is TGTGCCAGCAGCGAAGGGGTAACGTACGAGCAGTACGTC. Amino acid sequence: CASSEGVTYEQYV.